One sample yielded the 4 T cell receptor beta chains listed below, sequenced in a study of chemoradiotherapy in HPV16-positive cancers. Method: immunoSEQ multiplex PCR; TCRdb's copy keeps in-frame clones and lacks some. Counted here are approximately 9,500 clones, about three quarters occurring once; the ten biggest clones make up approximately 13%. This sample comprised tumor tissue, obtained from a patient who underwent chemoradiotherapy. All receptors derive from a human donor with HPV-associated anogenital cancer.

V is TRBV28 and J is TRBJ1-2; the D is unclear. Per the germline V gene, CDR1 is MDHEN and CDR2 is SYDVKM. The CDR3 is 14 amino acids. V was pared by 3 bases and J by 8 bases, with 16 bases between. CDR3 protein: CASSFGLGGKGYTF. The CDR3 coding sequence is TGTGCCAGCAGTTTTGGACTGGGAGGGAAGGGCTACACCTTC.

This rearrangement joins TRBV29-1 to TRBJ2-7, with D hard to call. The CDR3 has 12 amino acids. Trimming took 4 bases from V and 3 from J, leaving 10 bases between them. Germline CDR1 is SQVTM and CDR2 is ANQGSEA. In DNA, the CDR3 is TGCAGCGTTGGGGAAGGGTTCTACGAGCAGTACTTC. Amino acids: CSVGEGFYEQYF.

The chain carries TRBV28 and TRBJ1-4; D gene uncertain. V lost 6 bases to trimming and J lost 6 bases, with 17 bases between them. CDR1 and CDR2 (germline): MDHEN, SYDVKM. The CDR3 runs 15 residues. CDR3 nucleotide sequence: TGTGCCAGCAGGCGAGGTGGGATTTCGGATGAAAAACTGTTTTTT. Its translation: CASRRGGISDEKLFF. Drawing the rest from reference TRBV28 and TRBJ1-4, the complete variable domain is DVKVTQSSRYLVKRTGEKVFLECVQDMDHENMFWYRQDPGLGLRLIYFSYDVKMKEKGDIPEGYSVSREKKERFSLILESASTNQTSMYLCASRRGGISDEKLFFGSGTQLSVL.

This sequence joins TRBV5-4 and TRBJ2-7; D not certain. The CDR3 runs to 13 residues. The V gene's germline CDR1 is SGHNT and CDR2 YYREEE (reference sequence). Trimming pared 2 bases from V and 2 bases from J, leaving 8 bases between. The CDR3 spells CASSFDGTYEQYF. The CDR3 DNA follows: TGTGCCAGCAGCTTCGACGGAACCTACGAGCAGTACTTC.